The 17 T cell receptor beta chains presented below share a single source sample, sequenced in a study of CD8 T cells in Susac syndrome. An amount of RNA that ranged from roughly 0.45 to 1 ug was reverse transcribed with random hexamers. TCRdb reanalysed the immunoSEQ multiplex PCR reads using MiXCR and keeps one entry per CDR3 protein. This sample carries approximately 80,000 distinct CDR3 sequences, 75% to 95% of them seen once, and the ten largest clones take around 0.5%. The specimen sequenced was CD8+ T cells from PBMCs. These TCRs come from a human donor with multiple sclerosis.

The chain recombines TRBV6-5 with TRBJ1-1, with a weak D call TRBD1 (5 bases). The CDR3 has 14 residues. The germline gives CDR1 MNHEY, CDR2 SVGAGI. Trimming took 11 bases from V and 0 from J, leaving 16 bases between them. The CDR3, as DNA: TGTGCCGCAGGGAGGGCCGACATGAACACTGAAGCTTTCTTT. Protein: CAAGRADMNTEAFF.

As for this clonotype: Sequence at one end of the junction differs from germline and may be a read error. J is TRBJ2-1 and V is TRBV2, with 9 bases identical to TRBD2. Germline V gene data show CDR1 as SNHLY and CDR2 as FYNNEI. The CDR3 sequence is 15 residues long. This CDR3 reads CASSEAGGYYNEQFF. CDR3 in DNA: TGTGCCAGCAGCGAAGCGGGGGGATACTACAATGAGCAGTTCTTC.

The rearrangement uses TRBV15 and TRBJ2-5, with 8 bases fitting TRBD2. V shed 5 bases and J 4 bases; nucleotides not matched to a gene: 15. Germline lookup yields CDR1 LNHNV and CDR2 YYDKDF (reference sequence). CDR3 size: 17 residues. The CDR3 region has the DNA TGTGCCACCAGCCGCCATTCGGGGGGGCGGGACGGAGAGACCCAGTACTTC. Translation gives CATSRHSGGRDGETQYF.

The V gene is TRBV3-1, the J gene TRBJ1-1; D is perhaps TRBD1 (5 bases). This CDR3 has 13 residues. Per the germline V gene, CDR1 is LGHDT and CDR2 is YNNKEL (reference sequence). Between the trimmed V and J ends, which lost 6 bases and 4 bases, there was a span of 12 bases. CDR3 nucleotide sequence: TGTGCCAGCAGTAACAGGAGATTCACTGAAGCTTTCTTT. This codes for CASSNRRFTEAFF.

The rearrangement joins TRBV20-1 to TRBJ2-1, with unresolved D. The CDR3 is made up of 16 amino acids. Trimming removed 0 bases at V and 1 base at J, with 13 bases between. Germline CDR1 is DFQATT and CDR2 is SNEGSKA (reference sequence). The CDR3 DNA is TGCAGTGCTAGAGATAGTAGCTCGGGTTCCTACAATGAGCAGTTCTTC. Amino acid sequence: CSARDSSSGSYNEQFF.

The V call is TRBV14, the J call TRBJ2-1; D possibly corresponds to TRBD2 (5 bases). This CDR3 is 19 amino acids long. Trimming pared 0 bases from V and 1 base from J, leaving 19 bases between. Germline V gene lookup returns CDR1 SGHDN and CDR2 FVKESK. The CDR3 region is CASSQERSGYLGSYNEQFF. For the CDR3, the DNA is TGTGCCAGCAGCCAAGAACGTTCGGGGTATTTAGGGTCCTACAATGAGCAGTTCTTC.

This rearrangement joins TRBV28 to TRBJ1-1; maybe TRBD1 (6 bases). The CDR3 spans 15 residues. V was clipped by 5 bases and J by 0 bases, with 13 bases between them. CDR1 is MDHEN and CDR2 is SYDVKM in the germline V gene. CDR3 coding DNA: TGTGCCAGCAGTACCCGGGGGGCTATGAACACTGAAGCTTTCTTT. It specifies CASSTRGAMNTEAFF.

This chain uses TRBV28 with TRBJ1-5; a weak D match, TRBD1 (5 bases). Trimming left V 6 bases short and J 2 bases short, with 11 bases between. In germline, CDR1 is MDHEN, CDR2 SYDVKM. The CDR3 loop spans 14 amino acids. The CDR3 sequence is CASRDRMGNQPQHF. Here the CDR3 DNA reads TGTGCCAGCAGAGACAGAATGGGCAATCAGCCCCAGCATTTT.

This clonotype showed up just once. The chain joins TRBV19 to TRBJ1-5; unclear D gene. CDR1 and CDR2 (germline): LNHDA, SQIVND (reference sequence). This CDR3 has 13 residues. Between the trimmed V and J ends, which lost 3 bases and 6 bases, there was a span of 9 bases. The CDR3 loop is CASSMAPGQPQHF. Written as DNA, the CDR3 is TGTGCCAGTAGTATGGCCCCTGGTCAGCCCCAGCATTTT.

The V call is TRBV11-2, the J call TRBJ2-4; 12 bases agree with TRBD2. This CDR3 region has 19 residues. The germline gives CDR1 SGHAT, CDR2 FQNNGV. After removal of 0 bases from V and 0 bases from J, the junction contained 6 bases not matched to a gene. The CDR3 coding sequence is TGTGCCAGCAGCTTAGATTCACTAGCGGGGGGCCCAGCCAAAAACATTCAGTACTTC. Translation: CASSLDSLAGGPAKNIQYF.

J is TRBJ2-5 and V is TRBV4-1; weak D call: TRBD2 (6 bases). Germline-derived CDR1 and CDR2 are MGHRA and YSYEKL. Trimming took off 5 bases at V and 14 bases at J, with 15 bases between the two ends. The CDR3 consists of 11 residues. CDR3 sequence (DNA): TGCGCCAGCAGCTCCCGGCGGGGCCGCTACTTC. Translating gives CASSSRRGRYF.

The chain links TRBV19 to TRBJ2-1; TRBD2 agrees at 12 bases. The V and J ends lost 5 bases and 1 base, in that order; junction bases with no gene match: 3. The CDR3 length is 16 residues. Per germline, CDR1 LNHDA and CDR2 SQIVND (reference sequence). The CDR3 nucleotides are TGTGCCAGTAGTCCCACTAGCGGGGGGTCCTACAATGAGCAGTTCTTC. Its protein product is CASSPTSGGSYNEQFF.

There are a few counts of this clonotype. The chain uses TRBV6-5 and TRBJ2-7; no clear D gene. The germline V gene has CDR1 MNHEY and CDR2 SVGAGI. The CDR3 loop spans 15 amino acids. Trimming removed 0 bases from V and 2 bases from J, with 11 bases in between. CDR3: CASSYSDGGAYEQYF. CDR3 in DNA: TGTGCCAGCAGTTACTCGGACGGCGGAGCCTACGAGCAGTACTTC.

The rearrangement links TRBV12-3 or TRBV12-4 to TRBJ2-7; the D call may be TRBD1 or TRBD2 (5 bases each). The V gene lost 4 bases and the J gene lost 7 bases, with 11 bases spanning the gap. CDR3 length: 12 amino acids. The CDR3 is CASSSLGEEQYF. The CDR3 region has the DNA TGTGCCAGCAGTTCCCTGGGGGAGGAGCAGTACTTC.

The gene calls are TRBV3-1 and TRBJ1-1; possible D gene TRBD1, 6 bases. Germline V gives CDR1 LGHDT, CDR2 YNNKEL (reference sequence). The V end was cut by 5 bases, the J end by 1 base, with 14 bases between. The CDR3 is 15 residues long. Here the CDR3 DNA reads TGTGCCAGCAGCTCCGTCGGGGGCAGGAACACTGAAGCTTTCTTT. Translation gives CASSSVGGRNTEAFF. The full variable domain, its missing parts supplied by reference TRBV3-1 and TRBJ1-1, is DTAVSQTPKYLVTQMGNDKSIKCEQNLGHDTMYWYKQDSKKFLKIMFSYNNKELIINETVPNRFSPKSPDKAHLNLHINSLELGDSAVYFCASSSVGGRNTEAFFGQGTRLTVV.

The V call is TRBV13, the J call TRBJ2-7, with 8 nucleotides matching TRBD1. This CDR3 is 15 amino acids long. The germline CDR1 and CDR2 sequences are PRHDT and FYEKMQ (reference sequence). The J segment lost 1 base and the V segment lost 6 bases, leaving 8 bases of the junction unmatched. The CDR3 here is CASRSSGQVSYEQYF. As DNA, the CDR3 is TGTGCCAGCAGATCTTCGGGACAGGTGTCCTACGAGCAGTACTTC. Drawing the rest from reference TRBV13 and TRBJ2-7, the complete variable domain is AAGVIQSPRHLIKEKRETATLKCYPIPRHDTVYWYQQGPGQDPQFLISFYEKMQSDKGSIPDRFSAQQFSDYHSELNMSSLELGDSALYFCASRSSGQVSYEQYFGPGTRLTVT.

The V gene is TRBV5-1, the J gene TRBJ1-1; no clear D gene. The CDR3 runs 13 residues. Germline CDR1 and CDR2: SGHRS and YFSETQ. V was cut by 3 bases and J by 5 bases, with 11 bases left in between. The CDR3 nucleotides read TGCGCCAGCAGCTCGTGGTCCGGAACTGAAGCTTTCTTT. Its translation is CASSSWSGTEAFF. Combining the CDR3 with reference TRBV5-1 and TRBJ1-1 gives the whole variable domain KAGVTQTPRYLIKTRGQQVTLSCSPISGHRSVSWYQQTPGQGLQFLFEYFSETQRNKGNFPGRFSGRQFSNSRSEMNVSTLELGDSALYLCASSSWSGTEAFFGQGTRLTVV.